Listed below are T cell receptor beta chains from one sample, sequenced in a study of Graves' ophthalmopathy and Graves' hyperthyroidism. TCRdb re-analysed the multiplex PCR reads in MiXCR, keeping a single row per CDR3 protein. The sample lists some 750,000 distinct CDR3 sequences; approximately 40% were seen once. Sequencing input: peripheral blood. These receptors all stem from an adult man with Graves' ophthalmopathy. Each CDR3 is given with its conserved first and last residue. The D gene is left open where the match is weak. Rows give clone size only sometimes, using once, few, many, or a class for an expanded clone.

cdr3_length	clone_size	j_call	d_call	v_call	cdr3_nt	cdr3_aa
15	few	TRBJ1-6	-	TRBV4-1	TGCGCCAGCAGCCAAGAGGAAATTGGTCCTTCACCCCTCCACTTT	CASSQEEIGPSPLHF
15	-	TRBJ2-5	-	TRBV6-5	TGTGCCAGCAGTTCGGGACTCCCTGCTGGAGAGACCCAGTACTTC	CASSSGLPAGETQYF
15	many	TRBJ1-1	TRBD1	TRBV7-9	TGTGCCAGCAGCTTAGGGGACAGGGTCTACACTGAAGCTTTCTTT	CASSLGDRVYTEAFF
16	-	TRBJ2-7	-	TRBV6-5	TGTGCCAGCAGTGAAATACTTGTGGGACGTCTGTACGAGCAGTACTTC	CASSEILVGRLYEQYF
16	few	TRBJ1-5	-	TRBV7-9	TGTGCCAGCAGCTTAGGTTCTGGACAGTCGAATCAGCCCCAGCATTTT	CASSLGSGQSNQPQHF
15	-	TRBJ1-5	-	TRBV6-5	TGTGCCAGCGGTAAACAGGCTCGGAGCAATCAGCCCCAGCATTTT	CASGKQARSNQPQHF
15	-	TRBJ1-1	-	TRBV10-3	TGTGCCATCAGTACAGGGAGCTCTGGAAACACTGAAGCTTTCTTT	CAISTGSSGNTEAFF
15	-	TRBJ2-7	TRBD2	TRBV19	TGTGCCAGTAGTATAGAGGCTAGCGGGAGTTACGAGCAGTACTTC	CASSIEASGSYEQYF
11	many	TRBJ2-7	-	TRBV10-3	TGTGCCAGCAGTTCAGGGGGGGAGCAGTACTTC	CASSSGGEQYF
12	once	TRBJ1-5	-	TRBV29-1	TGCAGTTACAATGACCATAATCAGCCCCAGCATTTT	CSYNDHNQPQHF
14	-	TRBJ1-5	-	TRBV15	TGTGCCACCAGCAGAGATTCAGACAATCAGCCCCAGCATTTT	CATSRDSDNQPQHF
15	-	TRBJ2-5	TRBD2	TRBV25-1	TGTGCCAGCAGACGACTAGCGGGAGGGAGCGGGGCCCAGTACTTC	CASRRLAGGSGAQYF
14	-	TRBJ1-5	TRBD1	TRBV24-1	TGTGCCGCCAGCACCCAGGGACAGAGGCAGCCCCAGCATTTT	CAASTQGQRQPQHF
13	many	TRBJ2-5	-	TRBV2	TGTGCCAGCAGTGAGGCCGGGGTGGAGACCCAGTACTTC	CASSEAGVETQYF
12	few	TRBJ1-2	-	TRBV2	TGTGCCAGCAGTGAATCGGGATTTGGCTACACCTTC	CASSESGFGYTF
14	few	TRBJ2-2	-	TRBV6-4	TGTGCCAGCAGTGACAGCGAGAACACCGGGGAGCTGTTTTTT	CASSDSENTGELFF
14	many	TRBJ2-7	TRBD1	TRBV7-9	TGTGCCAGCACCCAAGAGGGGGCTTCCTACGAGCAGTACTTC	CASTQEGASYEQYF
16	few	TRBJ1-4	-	TRBV19	TGTGCCAGTACCCCGGGACCAAACCCGGGTAATGAAAAACTGTTTTTT	CASTPGPNPGNEKLFF
13	few	TRBJ2-7	TRBD2	TRBV7-2	TGTGCCAGCAGCCCCCCTAGCGGGACCGAGCAGTACTTC	CASSPPSGTEQYF
15	-	TRBJ1-1	TRBD1	TRBV6-1	TGTGCCAGCAGTGAAGAAAGGGGGCTGGAAACTGAAGCTTTCTTT	CASSEERGLETEAFF
18	-	TRBJ2-5	-	TRBV7-9	TGTGCCAGCAGCCAAGAGGGAGGACGGTTAAAGTACCAAGAGACCCAGTACTTC	CASSQEGGRLKYQETQYF
17	few	TRBJ2-7	TRBD2	TRBV9	TGTGCCAGCAGCACTCCCGGGACTAGCGGCGATGGGCACGAGCAGTACTTC	CASSTPGTSGDGHEQYF
16	many	TRBJ2-5	TRBD1	TRBV24-1	TGTGCCACCAGTGATTCCGGGACAGTGTGGCAGGAGACCCAGTACTTC	CATSDSGTVWQETQYF
14	-	TRBJ1-2	TRBD1	TRBV7-2	TGTGCCAGCAGCCCCGGACAGGGTGTAGATGGCTACACCTTC	CASSPGQGVDGYTF
11	few	TRBJ2-5	-	TRBV29-1	TGCAGCGTGGAAACAGGGGAGACCCAGTACTTC	CSVETGETQYF
15	few	TRBJ1-1	-	TRBV4-1	TGCGCCAGCAGCCAAGATCATACAGGGAGGGCTGAAGCTTTCTTT	CASSQDHTGRAEAFF
17	many	TRBJ1-3	-	TRBV25-1	TGTGCCAGCAGTGAATGCGTGGGGACTATCTCTGGAAACACCATATATTTT	CASSECVGTISGNTIYF
16	many	TRBJ2-5	-	TRBV20-1	TGCAGTGCTAGAGGTCCAGGCGTTAAGTACCAAGAGACCCAGTACTTC	CSARGPGVKYQETQYF
18	-	TRBJ1-6	TRBD1	TRBV19	TGTGCCAGTAGTACTCGCTCCGGGACAGGGGGACTCAATTCACCCCTCCACTTT	CASSTRSGTGGLNSPLHF
15	-	TRBJ1-1	TRBD1	TRBV20-1	TGCAGTGCTAGAGACCACAGGGGGCTGAACACTGAAGCTTTCTTT	CSARDHRGLNTEAFF
14	many	TRBJ1-5	-	TRBV24-1	TGTGCCACCAGTGAACGGTACGTCGGTCAGCCCCAGCATTTT	CATSERYVGQPQHF
12	-	TRBJ1-2	-	TRBV20-1	TGCAGTGCTAGCGCAGAGAACTATGGCTACACCTTC	CSASAENYGYTF
10	many	TRBJ1-2	-	TRBV7-7	TGTGCTAGCAGTTTCGATGGCTACACCTTC	CASSFDGYTF
14	-	TRBJ2-7	-	TRBV6-6	TGTGCCAGCCTACAGGGAGGCAGGTACTACGAGCAGTACTTC	CASLQGGRYYEQYF
12	few	TRBJ2-5	-	TRBV20-1	TGCAGTGCTAGACCGGAGAGGGAGACCCAGTACTTC	CSARPERETQYF
15	-	TRBJ2-3	TRBD2	TRBV29-1	TGCAGCGTTGAAGGCCTAGCGGGAGGGATAGATACGCAGTATTTT	CSVEGLAGGIDTQYF
16	few	TRBJ1-5	TRBD1	TRBV11-1	TGTGCCAGCAGCTCAGGGGGCGTGTGGAGCAATCAGCCCCAGCATTTT	CASSSGGVWSNQPQHF
16	-	TRBJ2-7	TRBD2	TRBV4-3	TGCGCCAGCAGCCAAGATCTTAGCGGGAGGGCCTACGAGCAGTACTTC	CASSQDLSGRAYEQYF
14	many	TRBJ2-5	-	TRBV14	TGTGCCAGCAGCCAAGAGGCCAGCCCAGAGACCCAGTACTTC	CASSQEASPETQYF
14	few	TRBJ1-1	TRBD1	TRBV12-3/TRBV12-4	TGTGCCAGCAAAAGGGACAGGGGGCTGCCCGAAGCTTTCTTT	CASKRDRGLPEAFF
21	-	TRBJ2-5	TRBD2	TRBV25-1	TGTGCCAGCAGTGAATCGTTTCTGTCGCCGGGACTAGCGGGAGCGATAGAGACCCAGTACTTC	CASSESFLSPGLAGAIETQYF
13	many	TRBJ2-7	-	TRBV10-3	TGTGCCATCAGTGCCAGGGAATCCTACGAGCAGTACTTC	CAISARESYEQYF
15	-	TRBJ1-5	-	TRBV20-1	TGCAGTGCTAGAGACGGCTCGTCGGTAGGACAGCCCCAGCATTTT	CSARDGSSVGQPQHF
14	many	TRBJ1-1	-	TRBV29-1	TGCAGCGGAAGCCCTGACAGTTTGAACACTGAAGCTTTCTTT	CSGSPDSLNTEAFF
15	few	TRBJ2-2	-	TRBV7-9	TGTGCCAGCAGCACCCGGACAGTGAACACCGGGGAGCTGTTTTTT	CASSTRTVNTGELFF
13	-	TRBJ1-2	-	TRBV24-1	TGTGCCAGCAGCCAGGCTGGTGGGGGATGGTACACCTTC	CASSQAGGGWYTF
12	-	TRBJ2-7	-	TRBV20-1	TGCAGTGCTAGAAGGGCCACCTACGAGCAGTACTTC	CSARRATYEQYF
15	-	TRBJ2-7	TRBD1	TRBV29-1	TGCAGCGTTGTAGTTAGAGGGGACAGTGGGGTCGAGCAGTACTTC	CSVVVRGDSGVEQYF
15	-	TRBJ2-2	-	TRBV7-3	TGTGCCAGCAGCCCTAGTCGCGCGAACACCGGGGAGCTGTTTTTT	CASSPSRANTGELFF
13	few	TRBJ2-5	TRBD2	TRBV19	TGTGCCAGCAGGTCTAGCGGGACAGAGACCCAGTACTTC	CASRSSGTETQYF